This paragraph covers one T cell receptor (beta chain) sequence. Its antigen is not identified. Sequencing used immunoSEQ multiplex PCR; TCRdb keeps in-frame clones, though not all of them. The repertoire includes 250,000 to 300,000 clones, roughly 93% of them detected once, and 0.55% sits in the top ten. These data belong to a study of T cell responses to AZD1222 COVID-19 vaccine. Study-wide findings and caveats: Regions left unmutated in variants are reportedly the target of nearly half of spike-specific TCRs. Sampling that yielded the repertoires occurred only after the peak T cell response. Donors were largely white British and mainly female; clonal diversity was possibly underestimated.

The CDR3 is 12 amino acids. V lost 4 bases and J lost 8, with 11 bases in between. CDR1 and CDR2 (germline): SGHRS, YFSETQ. The sample was peripheral blood, taken 28 days after the second AZD1222 dose. V usage is TRBV5-1 and J usage is TRBJ2-3, with TRBD1 as a possible D gene (5 bases). This sequence originates from an adult who received the AZD1222 COVID-19 vaccine. CDR3 sequence: CASSRTDSTQYF. In DNA, the CDR3 is TGCGCCAGCAGCCGTACCGACAGTACGCAGTATTTT. Supplemented by reference TRBV5-1 and TRBJ2-3, the full variable domain reads KAGVTQTPRYLIKTRGQQVTLSCSPISGHRSVSWYQQTPGQGLQFLFEYFSETQRNKGNFPGRFSGRQFSNSRSEMNVSTLELGDSALYLCASSRTDSTQYFGPGTRLTVL.